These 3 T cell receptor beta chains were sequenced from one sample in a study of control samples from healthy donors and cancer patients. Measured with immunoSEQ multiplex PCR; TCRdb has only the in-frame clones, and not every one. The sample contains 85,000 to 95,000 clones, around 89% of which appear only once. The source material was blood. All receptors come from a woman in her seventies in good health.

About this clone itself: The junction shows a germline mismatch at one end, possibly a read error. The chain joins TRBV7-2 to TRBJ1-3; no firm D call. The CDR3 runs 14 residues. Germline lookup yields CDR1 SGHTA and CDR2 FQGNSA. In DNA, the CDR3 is TGTGCCAGCAGCCTAGCCCGGGCTGGAAACACCATATATTTT. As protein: CASSLARAGNTIYF. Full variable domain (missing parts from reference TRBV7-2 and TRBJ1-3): GAGVSQSPSNKVTEKGKDVELRCDPISGHTALYWYRQSLGQGLEFLIYFQGNSAPDKSGLPSDRFSAERTGGSVSTLTIQRTQQEDSAVYLCASSLARAGNTIYFGEGSWLTVV.

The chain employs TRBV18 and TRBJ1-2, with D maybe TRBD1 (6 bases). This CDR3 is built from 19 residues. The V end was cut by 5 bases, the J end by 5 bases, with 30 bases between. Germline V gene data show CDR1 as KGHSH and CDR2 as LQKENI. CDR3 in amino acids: CASSEGKTGSTGPQYGYTF. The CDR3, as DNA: TGTGCCAGCTCAGAAGGGAAGACTGGTTCGACAGGACCCCAATATGGCTACACCTTC.

Written as DNA, the CDR3 is TGTGCCAGCAGTTTATTGGGGCAGCCCCAGCATTTT. This encodes CASSLLGQPQHF. The chain joins TRBV12-3 or TRBV12-4 to TRBJ1-5; no definite D call. The CDR3 has 12 residues. The V end was cut by 2 bases, the J end by 7 bases, with 6 bases between.